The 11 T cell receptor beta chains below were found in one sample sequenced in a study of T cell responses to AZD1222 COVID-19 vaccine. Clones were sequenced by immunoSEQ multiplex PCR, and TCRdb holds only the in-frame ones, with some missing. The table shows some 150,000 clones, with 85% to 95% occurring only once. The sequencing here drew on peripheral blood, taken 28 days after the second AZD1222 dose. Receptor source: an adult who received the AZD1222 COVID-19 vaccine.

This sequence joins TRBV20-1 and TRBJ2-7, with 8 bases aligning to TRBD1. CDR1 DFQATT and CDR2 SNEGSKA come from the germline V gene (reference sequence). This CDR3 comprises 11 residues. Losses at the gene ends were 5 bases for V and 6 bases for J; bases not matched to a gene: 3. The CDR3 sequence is CSAPQGAEQYF. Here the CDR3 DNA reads TGCAGTGCTCCGCAGGGGGCCGAGCAGTACTTC.

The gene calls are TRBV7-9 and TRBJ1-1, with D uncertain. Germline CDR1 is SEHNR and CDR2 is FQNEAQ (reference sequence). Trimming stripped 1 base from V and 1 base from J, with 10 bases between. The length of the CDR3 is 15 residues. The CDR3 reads CASSLERSANTEAFF. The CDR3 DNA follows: TGTGCCAGCAGCTTAGAGAGATCCGCGAACACTGAAGCTTTCTTT.

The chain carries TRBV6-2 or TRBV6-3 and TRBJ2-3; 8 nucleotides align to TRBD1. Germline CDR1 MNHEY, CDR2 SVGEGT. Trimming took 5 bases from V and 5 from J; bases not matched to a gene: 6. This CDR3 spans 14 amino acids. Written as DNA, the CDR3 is TGTGCCAGCAGTCTACAGGGGGATAAAGATACGCAGTATTTT. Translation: CASSLQGDKDTQYF.

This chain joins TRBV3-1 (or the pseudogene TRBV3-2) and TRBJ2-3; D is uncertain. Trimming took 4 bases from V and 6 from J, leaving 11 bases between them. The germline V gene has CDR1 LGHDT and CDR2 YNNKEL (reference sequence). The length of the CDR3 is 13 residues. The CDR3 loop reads CASSPRWRDTQYF. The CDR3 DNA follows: TGTGCCAGCAGCCCGAGGTGGCGGGATACGCAGTATTTT.

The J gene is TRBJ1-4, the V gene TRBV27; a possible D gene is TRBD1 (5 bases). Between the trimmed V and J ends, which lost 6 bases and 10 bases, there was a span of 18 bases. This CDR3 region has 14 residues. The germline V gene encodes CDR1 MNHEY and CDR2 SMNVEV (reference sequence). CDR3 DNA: TGTGCCAGCAGCTGGGACGCCTCTGGGGGAAAACTGTTTTTT. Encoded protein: CASSWDASGGKLFF.

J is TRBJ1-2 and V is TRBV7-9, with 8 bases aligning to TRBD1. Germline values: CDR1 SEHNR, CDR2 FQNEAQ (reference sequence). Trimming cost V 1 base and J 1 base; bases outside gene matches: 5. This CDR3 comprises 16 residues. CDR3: CASSLGGTGDNYGYTF. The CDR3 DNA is TGTGCCAGCAGCTTAGGGGGGACAGGAGATAACTATGGCTACACCTTC.

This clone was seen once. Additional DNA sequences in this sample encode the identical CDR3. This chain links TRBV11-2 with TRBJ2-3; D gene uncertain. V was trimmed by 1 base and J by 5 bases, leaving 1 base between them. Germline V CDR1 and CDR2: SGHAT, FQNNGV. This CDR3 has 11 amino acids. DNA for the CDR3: TGTGCCAGCAGCTTAGGAGATACGCAGTATTTT. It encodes CASSLGDTQYF.

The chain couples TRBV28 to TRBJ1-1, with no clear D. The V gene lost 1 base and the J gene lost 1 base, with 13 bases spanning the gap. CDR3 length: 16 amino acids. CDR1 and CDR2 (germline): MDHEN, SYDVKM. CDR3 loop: CASSLYGVAPNTEAFF. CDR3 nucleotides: TGTGCCAGCAGTTTATACGGGGTAGCCCCGAACACTGAAGCTTTCTTT.

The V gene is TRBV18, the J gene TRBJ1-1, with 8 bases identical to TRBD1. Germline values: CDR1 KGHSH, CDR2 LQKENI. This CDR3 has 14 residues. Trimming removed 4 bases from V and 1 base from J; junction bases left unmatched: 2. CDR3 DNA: TGTGCCAGCTCACTTGACAGGGGGAACACTGAAGCTTTCTTT. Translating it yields CASSLDRGNTEAFF.

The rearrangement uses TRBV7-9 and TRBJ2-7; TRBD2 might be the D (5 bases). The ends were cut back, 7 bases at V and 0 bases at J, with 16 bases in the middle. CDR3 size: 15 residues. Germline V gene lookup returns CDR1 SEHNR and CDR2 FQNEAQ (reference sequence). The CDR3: CASTRSGVSSYEQYF. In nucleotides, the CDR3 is TGTGCCAGCACCAGAAGCGGAGTCAGCTCCTACGAGCAGTACTTC.

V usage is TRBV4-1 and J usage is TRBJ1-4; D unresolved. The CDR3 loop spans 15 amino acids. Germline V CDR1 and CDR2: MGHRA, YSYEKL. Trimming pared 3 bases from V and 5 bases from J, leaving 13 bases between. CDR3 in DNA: TGCGCCAGCAGCCACTCTCCACCCTTAAATGAAAAACTGTTTTTT. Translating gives CASSHSPPLNEKLFF.